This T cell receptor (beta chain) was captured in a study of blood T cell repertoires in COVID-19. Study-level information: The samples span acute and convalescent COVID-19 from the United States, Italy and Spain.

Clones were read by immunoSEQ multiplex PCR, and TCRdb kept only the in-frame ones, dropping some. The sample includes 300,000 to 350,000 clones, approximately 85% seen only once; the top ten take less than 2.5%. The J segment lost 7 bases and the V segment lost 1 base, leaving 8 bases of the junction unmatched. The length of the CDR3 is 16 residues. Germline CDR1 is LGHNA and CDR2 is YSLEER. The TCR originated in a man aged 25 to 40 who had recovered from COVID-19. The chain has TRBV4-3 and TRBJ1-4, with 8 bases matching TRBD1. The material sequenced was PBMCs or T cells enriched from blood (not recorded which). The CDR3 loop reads CASSQGAGGRSEKLFF. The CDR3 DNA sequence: TGCGCCAGCAGCCAAGGGGCAGGGGGCCGGAGTGAAAAACTGTTTTTT.